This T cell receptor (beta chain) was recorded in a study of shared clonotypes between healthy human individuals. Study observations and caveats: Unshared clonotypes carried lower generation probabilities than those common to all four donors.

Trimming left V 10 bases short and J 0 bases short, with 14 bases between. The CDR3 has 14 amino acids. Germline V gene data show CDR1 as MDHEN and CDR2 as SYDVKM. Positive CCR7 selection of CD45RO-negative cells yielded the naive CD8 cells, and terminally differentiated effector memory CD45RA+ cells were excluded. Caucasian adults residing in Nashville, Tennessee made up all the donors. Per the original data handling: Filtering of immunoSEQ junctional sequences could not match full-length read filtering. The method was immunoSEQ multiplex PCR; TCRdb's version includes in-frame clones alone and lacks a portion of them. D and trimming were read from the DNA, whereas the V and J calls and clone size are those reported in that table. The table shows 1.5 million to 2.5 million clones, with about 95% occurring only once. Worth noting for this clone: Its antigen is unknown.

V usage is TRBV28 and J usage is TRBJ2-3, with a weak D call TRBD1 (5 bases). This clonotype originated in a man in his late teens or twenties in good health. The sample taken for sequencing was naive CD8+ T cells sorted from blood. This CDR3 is CATSGHVSTDTQYF. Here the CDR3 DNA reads TGTGCCACCTCAGGGCATGTAAGCACAGATACGCAGTATTTT.